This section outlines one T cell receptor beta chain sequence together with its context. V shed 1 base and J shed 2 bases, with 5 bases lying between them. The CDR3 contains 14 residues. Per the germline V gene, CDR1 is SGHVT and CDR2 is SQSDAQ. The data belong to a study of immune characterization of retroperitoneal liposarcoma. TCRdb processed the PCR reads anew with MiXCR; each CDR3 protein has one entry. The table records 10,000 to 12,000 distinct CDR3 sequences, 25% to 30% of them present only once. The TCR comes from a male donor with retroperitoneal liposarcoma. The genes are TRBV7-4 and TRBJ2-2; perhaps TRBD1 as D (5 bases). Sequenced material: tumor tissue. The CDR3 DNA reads TGTGCCAGCAGCTTAGGGGGCAACACCGGGGAGCTGTTTTTT. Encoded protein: CASSLGGNTGELFF.